These 20 T cell receptor beta chains were sequenced from one sample in a study of blood T cell repertoires in COVID-19. TCRdb keeps only in-frame clones here, not all; method: immunoSEQ multiplex PCR. The sample consists of approximately 110,000 clones, roughly 80% of them appearing once. Sequencing was performed on peripheral blood. These receptors all come from a man in his forties or fifties with acute or convalescent COVID-19.

The chain employs TRBV3-1 (or the pseudogene TRBV3-2) and TRBJ2-2; the match to TRBD2 covers 7 bases. Germline V gene lookup returns CDR1 LGHDT and CDR2 YNNKEL (reference sequence). The CDR3 consists of 15 residues. V gave up 6 bases and J gave up 5 bases; unmatched junction bases: 9. For the CDR3, the DNA is TGTGCCAGCAGAGCGGGGACCCGGAATACCGGGGAGCTGTTTTTT. Amino acids: CASRAGTRNTGELFF.

This clone has more than one count but fewer than ten. As DNA, the CDR3 is TGTGCCAGCAGCCTAATAAGCGGGGGGGCTCGTGAGCAGTTCTTC. It yields the protein CASSLISGGAREQFF. V is TRBV7-9 and J is TRBJ2-1, with 10 bases matching TRBD2. The CDR3 extends over 15 amino acids. Germline V gene lookup returns CDR1 SEHNR and CDR2 FQNEAQ (reference sequence). V shed 5 bases, J shed 9 bases, and the junction held 10 bases outside the gene matches.

The rearrangement joins TRBV6-1 to TRBJ2-1; D gene ambiguous. The ends were cut back, 3 bases at V and 13 bases at J, with 10 bases in the middle. CDR1 and CDR2 (germline): MNHNS, SASEGT. This CDR3 contains 11 residues. CDR3 amino acids: CASSEGPTQFF. Here the CDR3 DNA reads TGTGCCAGCAGTGAGGGCCCTACCCAGTTCTTC.

The chain has TRBV5-8 and TRBJ1-2, with 7 positions matching TRBD1. Germline CDR1 and CDR2: SGHTS and YDEGEE. The CDR3 runs to 15 residues. Trimming at V came to 4 bases and at J to 5 bases, leaving 11 bases not matched to a gene. CDR3 bases: TGTGCCAGCAGCCAAGACAGGGAATTGGGTTATGGCTACACCTTC. It translates to CASSQDRELGYGYTF.

V and J are TRBV10-1 and TRBJ2-3; a possible D gene is TRBD1 (6 bases). The germline V gene has CDR1 WNHNN and CDR2 SYGVQD (reference sequence). The CDR3 sequence is 13 residues long. Trimming shortened V by 6 bases and J by 2 bases, and 9 bases separated the two germline ends. The CDR3 loop reads CASRRDNTDTQYF. The CDR3 DNA reads TGCGCCAGCAGAAGGGACAACACAGATACGCAGTATTTT.

The chain recombines TRBV28 with TRBJ1-5; 11 nucleotides match TRBD1. Germline lookup yields CDR1 MDHEN and CDR2 SYDVKM. With V trimmed by 6 bases and J by 5 bases, 9 bases remained unmatched. The CDR3 consists of 16 residues. DNA of the CDR3: TGTGCCAGCAGCCAACGGACAGGGGGCAAGTATCAGCCCCAGCATTTT. Protein: CASSQRTGGKYQPQHF.

The J gene is TRBJ2-7, the V gene TRBV4-1; the match to TRBD1 covers 9 bases. The CDR3 runs to 15 residues. Per germline, CDR1 MGHRA and CDR2 YSYEKL. Trimming cost V 0 bases and J 3 bases; bases outside gene matches: 3. The CDR3 coding sequence is TGCGCCAGCAGCCAAGAACAGGGGGCTATCTACGAGCAGTACTTC. Its translation: CASSQEQGAIYEQYF.

This rearrangement joins TRBV5-1 to TRBJ2-1; 11 positions agree with TRBD2. The V gene end was trimmed by 2 bases and the J gene end by 6 bases; junction bases not matched to a gene: 10. The length of the CDR3 is 17 residues. Looked up from germline, CDR1 is SGHRS and CDR2 is YFSETQ. CDR3 sequence (DNA): TGCGCCAGCAGCTTAAAGCTAGCGGGGGGCATAGGCAATGAGCAGTTCTTC. It codes for CASSLKLAGGIGNEQFF.

The chain carries TRBV28 and TRBJ1-2; weak D call: TRBD1 (6 bases). Germline-derived CDR1 and CDR2 are MDHEN and SYDVKM. The CDR3 is made up of 13 amino acids. Trimming shortened V by 3 bases and J by 4 bases, and 9 bases separated the two germline ends. The CDR3 sequence: CASSFGTTYGYTF. The CDR3 DNA reads as TGTGCCAGCAGTTTCGGGACAACCTATGGCTACACCTTC.

The J gene is TRBJ2-1, the V gene TRBV2; 11 bases match TRBD2. V lost 6 bases to trimming and J lost 6 bases; unmatched junction nucleotides: 10. The CDR3 is 16 amino acids. Germline V CDR1 and CDR2: SNHLY, FYNNEI. CDR3 coding DNA: TGTGCCAGCAGGACAGGGGCTAGCGGGGGGAGCAATGAGCAGTTCTTC. Translating it yields CASRTGASGGSNEQFF.

The J gene is TRBJ2-3, the V gene TRBV30, with D uncertain. In germline, CDR1 is GTSNPN, CDR2 SVGIG (reference sequence). Trimming stripped 1 base from V and 6 bases from J, with 5 bases between. The CDR3 loop spans 11 amino acids. CDR3 loop: CAWSERDTQYF. The CDR3 bases are TGTGCCTGGAGTGAGAGGGATACGCAGTATTTT.

J is TRBJ2-3 and V is TRBV11-2; 8 positions match TRBD2. This CDR3 contains 15 residues. From germline, CDR1 is SGHAT and CDR2 FQNNGV. V shed 3 bases, J shed 7 bases, and the junction held 9 bases outside the gene matches. CDR3 DNA sequence: TGTGCCAGCAGCTTTGGCGGGGGGCCCGGGTATACGCAGTATTTT. Its translation is CASSFGGGPGYTQYF.

The chain carries TRBV7-8 and TRBJ1-1; D possibly corresponds to TRBD1 (5 bases). This CDR3 region has 14 residues. Deletions cut 3 bases from V and 1 base from J, with 9 bases between. Germline V gene lookup returns CDR1 SGHVS and CDR2 FQNEAQ. The CDR3 bases are TGTGCCAGCAGCTTCCCAGGGCCGAACACTGAAGCTTTCTTT. As protein: CASSFPGPNTEAFF.

J is TRBJ2-7 and V is TRBV2; 9 bases align to TRBD1. The CDR3 is 14 amino acids. V lost 6 bases to trimming and J lost 5 bases; unmatched junction nucleotides: 8. Germline loops: CDR1 SNHLY, CDR2 FYNNEI. CDR3 DNA sequence: TGTGCCAGCAGCCCTCGGACAGGGGCGGACGAGCAGTACTTC. It codes for CASSPRTGADEQYF.

V gene TRBV6-5 combines with J gene TRBJ2-7; D call uncertain. Germline loops: CDR1 MNHEY, CDR2 SVGAGI. V gave up 10 bases and J gave up 7 bases, with 17 bases separating them. The CDR3 runs 12 residues. In DNA, the CDR3 is TGTGCCATCATTATGGGCGCTTCGGAGCAGTACTTC. The encoded protein is CAIIMGASEQYF.

For the CDR3, the DNA is TGTGCCAGCAGTGGGGCGAATGGGGCCAACGTCCTGACTTTC. It encodes CASSGANGANVLTF. The rearrangement joins TRBV27 to TRBJ2-6, with a tentative D call TRBD1 (5 bases). Germline loops: CDR1 MNHEY, CDR2 SMNVEV (reference sequence). The CDR3 extends over 14 amino acids. V dropped 5 bases and J dropped 3 bases, with 8 bases sitting between them.

The genes are TRBV6-6 and TRBJ1-2, with a tentative D call TRBD1 (5 bases). The V gene's germline CDR1 is MNHNY and CDR2 SVGAGI (reference sequence). V lost 5 bases and J 4 bases, leaving 14 bases between the germline ends. The CDR3 has 14 amino acids. Here the CDR3 reads CASSVGEASYGYTF. Written as DNA, the CDR3 is TGTGCCAGCAGTGTAGGGGAGGCAAGCTATGGCTACACCTTC.

As regards this clone: The junction departs from the called germline gene at one end, perhaps through a read error. The J gene is TRBJ1-5, the V gene TRBV5-5; 12 bases match TRBD1. CDR3 length: 14 residues. Germline V CDR1 and CDR2: SGHKS, YYEKEE (reference sequence). CDR3 amino acids: CASSQGTGGKPRNF. DNA for the CDR3: TGTGCCAGCAGCCAGGGGACAGGGGGCAAGCCGAGGAATTTT.

The J gene is TRBJ2-2, the V gene TRBV9; D perhaps matches TRBD1 (6 bases). In germline, CDR1 is SGDLS, CDR2 YYNGEE. V was cut by 2 bases and J by 6 bases, with 8 bases left in between. The length of the CDR3 is 13 residues. In DNA, the CDR3 is TGTGCCAGCAGCGTCAAGGGGGCCGGGGAGCTGTTTTTT. Protein: CASSVKGAGELFF.

This sequence joins TRBV5-4 and TRBJ1-1, with D hard to call. The CDR3 has 15 amino acids. The germline V gene encodes CDR1 SGHNT and CDR2 YYREEE (reference sequence). Trimming left V 3 bases short and J 4 bases short, with 16 bases between. The chain's CDR3 is CASSSRSLSATEAFF. In DNA, the CDR3 is TGTGCCAGCAGCTCTAGGTCCCTTTCGGCCACTGAAGCTTTCTTT.